The 11 T cell receptor beta chains presented below share a single source sample, sequenced in a study of radiation and T cells in renal cell carcinoma. Clones were sequenced by immunoSEQ multiplex PCR, and TCRdb holds only the in-frame ones, with some missing. The sample carries around 15,000 clones, 58% recorded once. Treatment indicated: treatment-naive control, cytoreductive nephrectomy. Sequenced here: tumor tissue, sampled from a patient whose treatment was nephrectomy without radiotherapy. These receptors came from a man between 40 and 49 years old with renal cell carcinoma.

This rearrangement joins TRBV14 to TRBJ2-3; TRBD2 matches 8 bases. Germline V gene sequence: CDR1 SGHDN, CDR2 FVKESK. After removal of 5 bases from V and 2 bases from J, the junction contained 6 bases not matched to a gene. The CDR3 extends over 15 amino acids. The CDR3 DNA follows: TGTGCCAGCAGCTATAGCGGGGCGCCCACAGATACGCAGTATTTT. Its protein is CASSYSGAPTDTQYF.

This clone has only a few counts. The gene calls are TRBV11-2 and TRBJ2-3, with a weak D call TRBD1 (7 bases). Trimming took off 5 bases at V and 5 bases at J, with 17 bases between the two ends. CDR1 is SGHAT and CDR2 is FQNNGV in the germline V gene. The CDR3 extends over 15 amino acids. In DNA, the CDR3 is TGTGCCAGCAGCCCCGGAACAGGGGAGGTAGATACGCAGTATTTT. It specifies CASSPGTGEVDTQYF.

This chain connects TRBV28 to TRBJ2-2; 7 bases line up with TRBD1. The CDR3 covers 16 residues. CDR1 and CDR2 from the germline V gene are MDHEN and SYDVKM. The V gene end was trimmed by 1 base and the J gene end by 8 bases; junction bases not matched to a gene: 10. CDR3 sequence: CASSLFRQGERGELFF. CDR3 nucleotides: TGTGCCAGCAGTTTATTTCGACAGGGAGAAAGGGGGGAGCTGTTTTTT.

This clone has a handful of counts. V and J are TRBV7-2 and TRBJ2-7, with TRBD1 as a possible D gene (5 bases). Germline V lookup: CDR1 SGHTA, CDR2 FQGNSA. The CDR3 loop spans 13 amino acids. The V end lost 3 bases, the J end lost 3 bases, and 9 bases lay between the germline ends. The chain's CDR3 is CASSFRTNYEQYF. CDR3 bases: TGTGCCAGCAGCTTTAGGACAAACTACGAGCAGTACTTC. Together with reference TRBV7-2 and TRBJ2-7, the CDR3 gives the full variable domain: GAGVSQSPSNKVTEKGKDVELRCDPISGHTALYWYRQSLGQGLEFLIYFQGNSAPDKSGLPSDRFSAERTGGSVSTLTIQRTQQEDSAVYLCASSFRTNYEQYFGPGTRLTVT.

This clone was counted once. Sequence at one end of the junction differs from germline and may be a read error. The J gene is TRBJ1-2, the V gene TRBV10-3; D gene unclear. The germline V gene encodes CDR1 ENHRY and CDR2 SYGVKD. The CDR3 sequence is 14 residues long. The CDR3 spells CASSRALSNYGYTF. CDR3 sequence (DNA): TGTGCCAGCAGTCGGGCTCTTTCGAACTATGGCTACACCTTC.

In its sample, this clone was seen a few times. In DNA form, the CDR3 reads TGCGCCAGCAGTGCCGAGATCTCCTACAATGAGCAGTTCTTC. Translating gives CASSAEISYNEQFF. The gene calls are TRBV10-1 and TRBJ2-1; D uncertain. CDR3 size: 14 residues. Trimming removed 4 bases at V and 0 bases at J, with 7 bases between. Per the germline V gene, CDR1 is WNHNN and CDR2 is SYGVQD (reference sequence).

This sequence joins TRBV14 and TRBJ1-2; TRBD1 might be the D (5 bases). The CDR3 is 14 amino acids. Germline CDR1 reads SGHDN; CDR2 reads FVKESK. Trimming pared 0 bases from V and 5 bases from J, leaving 10 bases between. CDR3 residues: CASSQDQGFYGYTF. The DNA of the CDR3 is TGTGCCAGCAGCCAAGATCAGGGTTTTTATGGCTACACCTTC.

Comments on this clone: This sample also contains other DNA sequences that code for the same CDR3. The chain recombines TRBV7-9 with TRBJ1-3, with D perhaps TRBD1 (5 bases). This CDR3 has 14 amino acids. The germline gives CDR1 SEHNR, CDR2 FQNEAQ (reference sequence). V gave up 4 bases and J gave up 1 base, with 8 bases separating them. The CDR3 bases are TGTGCCAGCAGCTCGGGGGGGTCTGGAAACACCATATATTTT. It translates to CASSSGGSGNTIYF.

The chain combines TRBV5-1 with TRBJ2-1; 13 nucleotides agree with TRBD2. The trim removed 3 bases at V and 6 bases at J, leaving 3 bases unmatched. CDR3 length: 15 amino acids. Germline values: CDR1 SGHRS, CDR2 YFSETQ. In nucleotides, the CDR3 is TGCGCCAGCAGCTGGACTAGCGGGGGAACCAATGAGCAGTTCTTC. It yields the protein CASSWTSGGTNEQFF. The entire variable domain, with the rest obtained from reference TRBV5-1 and TRBJ2-1, is as follows: KAGVTQTPRYLIKTRGQQVTLSCSPISGHRSVSWYQQTPGQGLQFLFEYFSETQRNKGNFPGRFSGRQFSNSRSEMNVSTLELGDSALYLCASSWTSGGTNEQFFGPGTRLTVL.

This chain joins TRBV5-6 and TRBJ1-4; perhaps TRBD1 as D (6 bases). The CDR3 totals 15 residues. Germline assignment: CDR1 SGHDT and CDR2 YYEEEE. With 1 base removed from V and 7 bases from J, the gap between germline ends came to 14 bases. DNA of the CDR3: TGTGCCAGCAGCTTGCCCGGGGGAGGGGGTGAAAAACTGTTTTTT. Protein product: CASSLPGGGGEKLFF.

The chain recombines TRBV18 with TRBJ1-6; the match to TRBD1 covers 7 bases. J lost 5 bases, V lost 1 base, and 14 bases had no gene match. Germline V lookup: CDR1 KGHSH, CDR2 LQKENI. CDR3 length equals 19 residues. CDR3 residues: CASSPLSSVGGQNNSPLHF. In DNA, the CDR3 is TGTGCCAGCTCACCACTGTCTTCCGTCGGGGGACAGAATAATTCACCCCTCCACTTT.